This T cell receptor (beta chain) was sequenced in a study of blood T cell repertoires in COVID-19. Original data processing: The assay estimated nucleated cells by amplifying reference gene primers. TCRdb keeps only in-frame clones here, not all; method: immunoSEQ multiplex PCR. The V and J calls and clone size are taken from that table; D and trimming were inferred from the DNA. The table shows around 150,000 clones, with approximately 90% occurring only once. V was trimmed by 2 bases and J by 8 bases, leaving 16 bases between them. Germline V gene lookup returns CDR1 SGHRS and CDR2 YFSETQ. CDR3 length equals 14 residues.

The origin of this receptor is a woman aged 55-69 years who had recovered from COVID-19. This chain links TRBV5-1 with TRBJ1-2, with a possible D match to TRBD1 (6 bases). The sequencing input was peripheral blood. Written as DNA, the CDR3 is TGCGCCAGCAGCTTACAGGGCCAGTATCAAGGCTACACCTTC. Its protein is CASSLQGQYQGYTF. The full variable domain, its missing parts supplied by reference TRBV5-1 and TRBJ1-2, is KAGVTQTPRYLIKTRGQQVTLSCSPISGHRSVSWYQQTPGQGLQFLFEYFSETQRNKGNFPGRFSGRQFSNSRSEMNVSTLELGDSALYLCASSLQGQYQGYTFGSGTRLTVV.